Listed here are 19 T cell receptor beta chains from one sample, sequenced in a study of T cell changes during pregnancy in multiple sclerosis. Assay used: immunoSEQ multiplex PCR; TCRdb lists only in-frame clones, some missing. The table records about 33,000 clones, about 91% of them present only once. The source was CD4+ T cells from peripheral blood mononuclear cells, collected in the third trimester of pregnancy. These receptor sequences come from a female donor in good health, enrolled as a control in a pregnancy study.

The chain joins TRBV18 to TRBJ1-3; no clear D gene. The V end was cut by 3 bases, the J end by 0 bases, with 9 bases between. Germline V gives CDR1 KGHSH, CDR2 LQKENI. CDR3 length: 15 amino acids. The CDR3, as DNA: TGTGCCAGCTCACCCCCGGCGGCCTCTGGAAACACCATATATTTT. Its protein is CASSPPAASGNTIYF. Full variable domain (missing parts from reference TRBV18 and TRBJ1-3): NAGVMQNPRHLVRRRGQEARLRCSPMKGHSHVYWYRQLPEEGLKFMVYLQKENIIDESGMPKERFSAEFPKEGPSILRIQQVVRGDSAAYFCASSPPAASGNTIYFGEGSWLTVV.

This rearrangement joins TRBV18 to TRBJ2-1; tentatively, D is TRBD1 (6 bases). The CDR3 spans 13 residues. CDR1 is KGHSH and CDR2 is LQKENI in the germline V gene. Deletions cut 3 bases from V and 12 bases from J, with 15 bases between. CDR3 nucleotides: TGTGCCAGCTCACCTCAGGGGCCGAGCGGGCAGTTCTTC. Amino acid sequence: CASSPQGPSGQFF. The full variable domain, rest sourced from reference TRBV18 and TRBJ2-1, is NAGVMQNPRHLVRRRGQEARLRCSPMKGHSHVYWYRQLPEEGLKFMVYLQKENIIDESGMPKERFSAEFPKEGPSILRIQQVVRGDSAAYFCASSPQGPSGQFFGPGTRLTVL.

The rearrangement uses TRBV21-1 and TRBJ1-2. TRBV21-1 is assigned pseudogene status. This CDR3 has 15 amino acids. CDR3: CASSKRRRTNYGYTF. In nucleotides, the CDR3 is TGTGCCAGCAGCAAAAGGCGGAGGACGAACTATGGCTACACCTTC.

The V call is TRBV7-2, the J call TRBJ1-2, with 7 bases that match TRBD1. Losses at the gene ends were 4 bases for V and 6 bases for J; bases not matched to a gene: 14. Germline CDR1 and CDR2: SGHTA and FQGNSA. This CDR3 is built from 16 residues. The CDR3 loop reads CASSSTMDRPKNGYTF. CDR3 DNA sequence: TGTGCCAGCAGCTCGACCATGGACAGGCCCAAGAATGGCTACACCTTC.

The V and J genes are TRBV19 and TRBJ2-5; D is ambiguous. Trimming took off 5 bases at V and 2 bases at J, with 15 bases between the two ends. Germline V lookup: CDR1 LNHDA, CDR2 SQIVND (reference sequence). The CDR3 covers 15 residues. CDR3 in amino acids: CASSPTLVAQETQYF. CDR3 bases: TGTGCCAGTAGTCCAACCCTAGTTGCGCAAGAGACCCAGTACTTC.

The table lists this clone with a count of one. The genes are TRBV5-1 and TRBJ2-1; TRBD2 is a possible D gene (6 bases). The CDR3 spans 21 residues. The V gene's germline CDR1 is SGHRS and CDR2 YFSETQ. Trimming stripped 2 bases from V and 4 bases from J, with 31 bases between. The CDR3 spells CASSLPSLGEMTRSSYNEQFF. The CDR3 nucleotides are TGCGCCAGCAGCTTACCCTCACTGGGGGAAATGACTAGGAGCAGTTACAATGAGCAGTTCTTC.

This chain joins TRBV5-6 and TRBJ2-5; 12 positions agree with TRBD2. This CDR3 comprises 16 residues. Germline V gives CDR1 SGHDT, CDR2 YYEEEE. The ends lost 4 bases at V and 5 bases at J; junction bases unmatched: 9. The CDR3 nucleotides are TGTGCCAGCAGCGCCGTCCTAGCGGGGGGGCGGGAGACCCAGTACTTC. Its translation is CASSAVLAGGRETQYF.

The table lists this clone with a count of one. The rearrangement links TRBV28 to TRBJ1-4; D unresolved. V dropped 6 bases and J dropped 11 bases, with 7 bases sitting between them. The CDR3 is 10 residues long. CDR1 is MDHEN, CDR2 SYDVKM, per germline. The CDR3 protein is CASRSGKLFF. The CDR3 DNA is TGTGCCAGCAGGAGCGGGAAACTGTTTTTT.

The rearrangement links TRBV28 to TRBJ1-5, with TRBD1 matching over 7 bases. Germline trimming cut 3 bases from V and 4 bases from J; bases unmatched to any gene: 15. From germline, CDR1 is MDHEN and CDR2 SYDVKM. The CDR3 sequence is 18 residues long. This CDR3 is CASSLGRGSRFGNQPQHF. The CDR3 region has the DNA TGTGCCAGCAGTTTGGGCAGGGGGAGTCGGTTCGGGAATCAGCCCCAGCATTTT.

The J gene is TRBJ2-1, the V gene TRBV5-5; D might be TRBD2 (5 bases). The germline V and J ends were trimmed by 0 bases and 0 bases, with 7 bases remaining between them. The germline V gene has CDR1 SGHKS and CDR2 YYEKEE (reference sequence). This CDR3 is 15 amino acids long. The CDR3 nucleotides are TGTGCCAGCAGCTTGGGGAGGAGCTCCTACAATGAGCAGTTCTTC. Its protein product is CASSLGRSSYNEQFF.

This rearrangement joins TRBV11-2 to TRBJ2-3, with 8 positions matching TRBD2. Germline CDR1 is SGHAT and CDR2 is FQNNGV. The length of the CDR3 is 17 residues. V lost 0 bases, J lost 0 bases, and 5 bases stayed unmatched. The CDR3 DNA is TGTGCCAGCAGCTTAGATCGAGCGGGAGCTAGCACAGATACGCAGTATTTT. This gives the protein CASSLDRAGASTDTQYF.

V and J are TRBV18 and TRBJ2-5, with TRBD1 matching 7 bases. From germline, CDR1 is KGHSH and CDR2 LQKENI. Trimming removed 1 base from V and 4 bases from J; junction bases left unmatched: 9. This CDR3 spans 16 amino acids. The chain's CDR3 is CASSPQAQGVGETQYF. The DNA of the CDR3 is TGTGCCAGCTCACCACAAGCGCAGGGGGTCGGAGAGACCCAGTACTTC.

This clone was seen only once. The genes are TRBV5-4 and TRBJ2-1; perhaps TRBD2 as D (6 bases). Trimming left V 4 bases short and J 9 bases short, with 14 bases between. The CDR3 consists of 13 residues. The germline gives CDR1 SGHNT, CDR2 YYREEE (reference sequence). The CDR3 protein is CASSASGEGEQFF. The CDR3 DNA sequence: TGTGCCAGCAGCGCCTCGGGGGAAGGTGAGCAGTTCTTC.

The genes are TRBV5-1 and TRBJ1-1; unclear D gene. The CDR3 has 12 amino acids. Looked up from germline, CDR1 is SGHRS and CDR2 is YFSETQ. V lost 4 bases, J lost 5 bases, and 9 bases lay in between. In DNA, the CDR3 is TGCGCCAGCAGCGCCTACGGGACTGAAGCTTTCTTT. Translated, it gives CASSAYGTEAFF.

The V call is TRBV28, the J call TRBJ1-6; D unclear. The CDR3 extends over 18 amino acids. The V gene's germline CDR1 is MDHEN and CDR2 SYDVKM. V dropped 2 bases and J dropped 0 bases, with 14 bases sitting between them. The CDR3 loop is CASSLASVVSSYNSPLHF. CDR3 sequence (DNA): TGTGCCAGCAGTTTAGCTTCGGTCGTTAGCTCCTATAATTCACCCCTCCACTTT. Looking up the rest from reference TRBV28 and TRBJ1-6 gives the full variable domain: DVKVTQSSRYLVKRTGEKVFLECVQDMDHENMFWYRQDPGLGLRLIYFSYDVKMKEKGDIPEGYSVSREKKERFSLILESASTNQTSMYLCASSLASVVSSYNSPLHFGNGTRLTVT.

Only a few counts were recorded for this clone. The genes are TRBV9 and TRBJ1-6; the D gene is possibly TRBD1 (6 bases). V lost 0 bases and J 6 bases, leaving 10 bases between the germline ends. Looked up from germline, CDR1 is SGDLS and CDR2 is YYNGEE. The CDR3 has 15 residues. CDR3 in DNA: TGTGCCAGCAGCGTAGGGGGACAATTTAATTCACCCCTCCACTTT. This sequence encodes CASSVGGQFNSPLHF. Full variable domain (outside the CDR3, taken from reference TRBV9 and TRBJ1-6): DSGVTQTPKHLITATGQRVTLRCSPRSGDLSVYWYQQSLDQGLQFLIQYYNGEERAKGNILERFSAQQFPDLHSELNLSSLELGDSALYFCASSVGGQFNSPLHFGNGTRLTVT.

This chain uses TRBV13 with TRBJ2-4; tentative D call: TRBD2 (6 bases). Trimming shortened V by 5 bases and J by 5 bases, and 19 bases separated the two germline ends. This CDR3 has 16 amino acids. The germline CDR1 and CDR2 sequences are PRHDT and FYEKMQ (reference sequence). Here the CDR3 reads CASSPLWGVAENIQYF. DNA of the CDR3: TGTGCCAGCAGCCCATTGTGGGGGGTGGCAGAAAACATTCAGTACTTC.

The chain employs TRBV9 and TRBJ2-2; 10 bases match TRBD1. CDR1 and CDR2 from the germline V gene are SGDLS and YYNGEE. With V trimmed by 7 bases and J by 7 bases, 10 bases remained unmatched. The CDR3 has 15 amino acids. DNA of the CDR3: TGTGCCAGCGGCACGGGGACAGGGGCGATCGGGGAGCTGTTTTTT. Residues: CASGTGTGAIGELFF.

The chain's CDR3 is CARSTGSSPLHF. Written as DNA, the CDR3 is TGTGCCAGGTCCACAGGGAGCTCACCCCTCCACTTT. V usage is TRBV2 and J usage is TRBJ1-6, with a tentative D call TRBD1 (6 bases). V lost 9 bases and J 10 bases, leaving 13 bases between the germline ends. The CDR3 is 12 residues long. The germline gives CDR1 SNHLY, CDR2 FYNNEI.